This TCR beta chain was found in a study of blood T cell repertoires in COVID-19 (dated by TCRdb to 2018 to 2020). For the wider study: Collaborator samples came from the United States, Italy and Spain and covered acute and convalescent phases of COVID-19. Subjects who had been exposed to COVID-19, were actively infected with it, or had recovered from it provided the deeply sampled blood TCRbeta repertoires that made up the dataset. The samples were drawn from two sources: the first 160 participants of the ongoing ImmuneRACE study, and 1,200 or so subjects contributed by 6 global collaborators. The prospective study material was composed of cDNA or gDNA derived from T cells, B-cell-depleted T cells, or PBMCs. HLA class I and class II types, where available, came from metadata supplied by the sample provider rather than from assay-based typing. Sample metadata almost always included a de-identified subject ID, COVID-19 status, age in years and sex. The repertoires were made available in a free public database intended to serve as a resource for research on the immune response to SARS-CoV-2. The investigation overall reported the following: How much clinical and demographic metadata was included differed by source and by participant, and the metadata was provided uncurated.

With regard to this clone: Which antigen it targets is not known. One base away there is no much larger clone; base qualities are not given.

Taken from the germline V gene, the CDR1 and CDR2 loops are SQVTM and ANQGSEA. The trim is 4 bases for V and 1 base for J, with a gap of 13 bases between the germline ends. The CDR3 sequence holds 14 residues, the cysteine and phenylalanine included. Only the CDR3 DNA is retained, 42 bases long and in frame from the first base. Each collaborating institution followed its own protocols to collect whole blood in K2EDTA tubes. Collaborator samples were shipped for TCRbeta analysis as frozen whole blood, isolated PBMCs, or DNA extracted from either sample type. The immunoSEQ Assay, a bias-controlled multiplex PCR, was used to amplify TCRbeta CDR3 regions from genomic DNA. The authors processed their data as follows. The number of nucleated cells in each sample was estimated from the amplification of reference gene primers within the assay. To quantify the absolute abundance of each unique TCRbeta CDR3 rearrangement, sequence reads were collapsed and filtered. For each sample, productive Simpson clonality was calculated by taking the square root of Simpson's diversity index across productive rearrangements. Imported from immuneACCESS, the table was reduced by TCRdb to in-frame sequences with V and J called. These copies leave out some clones; in studies compared against another copy, an unresolved V gene accounts for under half, and the cause of the remainder is not known. V, J and clone size derive from that table, while D and trimming were established from the DNA sequence. Here the sample has about 250,000 clones; just under 85% occur a single time. Of the sample, 5% to 8% falls within the top ten clones.

This sequence originates from an older woman with active or convalescent COVID-19. Sequenced sample: peripheral blood. Recombination connected TRBV29-1 to TRBJ1-2; no D gene can be assigned with confidence. The sequenced DNA is TGCAGCGTTGTGGGCAGGAACGTTAACTATGGCTACACCTTC. Its protein is CSVVGRNVNYGYTF.